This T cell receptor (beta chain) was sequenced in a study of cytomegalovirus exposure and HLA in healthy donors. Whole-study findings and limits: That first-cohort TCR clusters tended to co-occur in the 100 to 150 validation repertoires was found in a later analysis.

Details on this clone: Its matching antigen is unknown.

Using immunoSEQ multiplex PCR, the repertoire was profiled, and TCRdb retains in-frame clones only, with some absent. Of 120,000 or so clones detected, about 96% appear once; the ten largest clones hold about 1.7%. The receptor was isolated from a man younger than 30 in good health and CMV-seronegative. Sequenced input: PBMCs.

The CDR3 here is CASSSRGGSSYNEQFF. CDR3 bases: TGTGCCAGCAGCTCCCGGGGGGGCAGCTCCTACAATGAGCAGTTCTTC. J is TRBJ2-1 and V is TRBV7-3, with TRBD2 matching over 8 bases. V trimming: 4 bases; J trimming: 0 bases; junction bases outside the gene matches: 5. The CDR3 contains 16 residues. Germline CDR1 is SGHTA and CDR2 is FQGTGA.